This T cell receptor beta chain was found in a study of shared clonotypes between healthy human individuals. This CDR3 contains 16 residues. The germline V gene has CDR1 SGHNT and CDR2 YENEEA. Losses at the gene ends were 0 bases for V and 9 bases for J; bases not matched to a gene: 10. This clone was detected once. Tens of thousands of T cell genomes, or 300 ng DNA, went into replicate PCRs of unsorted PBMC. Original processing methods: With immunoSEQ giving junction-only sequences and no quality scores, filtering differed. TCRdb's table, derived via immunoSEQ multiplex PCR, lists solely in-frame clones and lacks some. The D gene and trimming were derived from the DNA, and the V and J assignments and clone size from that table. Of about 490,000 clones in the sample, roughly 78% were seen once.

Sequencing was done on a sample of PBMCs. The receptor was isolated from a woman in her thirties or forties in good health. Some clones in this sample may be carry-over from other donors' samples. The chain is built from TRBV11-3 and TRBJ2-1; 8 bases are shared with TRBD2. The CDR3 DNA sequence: TGTGCCAGCAGCTTAGACGGGTCCGGGAGGGCTTCTGAGCAGTTCTTC. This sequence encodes CASSLDGSGRASEQFF.